This TCR beta chain was obtained from a study of T cells in Graves' hyperthyroidism and ophthalmopathy. Across the whole study: Initial diagnosis, before any treatment, was when peripheral blood was collected.

The source material, RNA transcripts, was used to amplify TCR beta CDR3 regions. Carried out on the TCR CDR3, a first-round RT-PCR used the HTBI primer set. TCRdb passed the multiplex PCR reads through MiXCR, listing each CDR3 protein once. The sample shows 500,000 to 550,000 distinct CDR3 sequences, nearly 20% of them seen only once. CDR1 MDHEN and CDR2 SYDVKM come from the germline V gene. The CDR3 contains 16 residues. Losses at the gene ends were 1 base for V and 2 bases for J; bases not matched to a gene: 7. This chain uses TRBV28 with TRBJ2-5, with 7 bases lining up with TRBD2. The receptor's source is a man aged 35 to 55 with Graves' ophthalmopathy. The sequencing sample was made of blood. The CDR3 sequence: CASSLLGGGGQETQYF. CDR3 sequence (DNA): TGTGCCAGCAGTTTATTGGGGGGGGGGGGGCAAGAGACCCAGTACTTC.